One sample yielded the 19 T cell receptor beta chains listed below, sequenced in a study of identical twins. TCRdb reprocessed the 5' RACE reads with MiXCR, giving one entry per CDR3 protein. The sample holds 500,000 to 600,000 distinct CDR3 sequences, 20% to 25% seen once. These data were also reused for a study on T cells expressing NK-cell markers.

Sequences were obtained from CD4+ T cells sorted from blood. These receptors originate from a woman aged 18 to 35 in good health.

The chain couples TRBV2 to TRBJ1-1; a possible D gene is TRBD1 (5 bases). Deletions cut 8 bases from V and 0 bases from J, with 19 bases between. In germline, CDR1 is SNHLY, CDR2 FYNNEI. The CDR3 is 16 amino acids. CDR3 sequence reads: CASYRPGRGMNTEAFF. The CDR3 DNA follows: TGTGCCAGCTACCGACCAGGGAGAGGGATGAACACTGAAGCTTTCTTT. The entire variable domain, with the rest obtained from reference TRBV2 and TRBJ1-1, is as follows: EPEVTQTPSHQVTQMGQEVILRCVPISNHLYFYWYRQILGQKVEFLVSFYNNEISEKSEIFDDQFSVERPDGSNFTLKIRSTKLEDSAMYFCASYRPGRGMNTEAFFGQGTRLTVV.

V usage is TRBV7-9 and J usage is TRBJ2-1; perhaps TRBD2 as D (6 bases). CDR1 is SEHNR, CDR2 FQNEAQ, per germline (reference sequence). V lost 5 bases and J 8 bases, leaving 16 bases between the germline ends. The CDR3 consists of 14 residues. CDR3 in amino acids: CASSLGLPWDEQFF. CDR3 nucleotide sequence: TGTGCCAGCAGCCTAGGACTACCATGGGATGAGCAGTTCTTC.

V is TRBV5-1 and J is TRBJ1-4, with 10 bases identical to TRBD1. Germline V CDR1 and CDR2: SGHRS, YFSETQ. This CDR3 region has 15 residues. J lost 8 bases, V lost 0 bases, and 4 bases had no gene match. The CDR3 sequence is CASSLAGTGEEKLFF. In DNA form, the CDR3 reads TGCGCCAGCAGCTTGGCCGGGACAGGGGAAGAAAAACTGTTTTTT.

The V and J genes are TRBV20-1 and TRBJ2-7, with 8 nucleotides matching TRBD2. The CDR3 extends over 13 amino acids. Germline lookup yields CDR1 DFQATT and CDR2 SNEGSKA (reference sequence). V shed 4 bases, J shed 2 bases, and the junction held 4 bases outside the gene matches. CDR3 amino acids: CSATRREAYEQYF. CDR3 nucleotides: TGCAGTGCTACGAGGCGGGAGGCCTACGAGCAGTACTTC.

The rearrangement uses TRBV10-3 and TRBJ1-5, with unresolved D. The germline CDR1 and CDR2 sequences are ENHRY and SYGVKD. This CDR3 spans 12 amino acids. The V end was cut by 0 bases, the J end by 7 bases, with 4 bases between. CDR3 loop: CAISESMQPQHF. Here the CDR3 DNA reads TGTGCCATCAGTGAGTCGATGCAGCCCCAGCATTTT.

This clonotype was recorded at least ten times. This chain connects TRBV5-1 to TRBJ1-2; perhaps TRBD1 as D (6 bases). The germline gives CDR1 SGHRS, CDR2 YFSETQ. This CDR3 region has 16 residues. Trimming took off 0 bases at V and 1 base at J, with 13 bases between the two ends. The CDR3 DNA sequence: TGCGCCAGCAGCTTGGCGCCAGGGGATAATAACTATGGCTACACCTTC. Translated, it gives CASSLAPGDNNYGYTF.

This clonotype was picked up a small number of times. The chain carries TRBV5-1 and TRBJ1-4; 7 nucleotides match TRBD1. CDR1 is SGHRS, CDR2 YFSETQ, per germline. The CDR3 runs 15 residues. V lost 0 bases, J lost 10 bases, and 9 bases stayed unmatched. CDR3 coding DNA: TGCGCCAGCAGCTTGGCGGGGACAGAATCCGGAAAACTGTTTTTT. As protein: CASSLAGTESGKLFF.

The genes are TRBV15 and TRBJ1-1; TRBD1 is a possible D gene (5 bases). Germline-derived CDR1 and CDR2 are LNHNV and YYDKDF (reference sequence). The CDR3 contains 16 residues. V shed 5 bases and J shed 5 bases, with 21 bases lying between them. This CDR3 reads CATSLGSRASGTEAFF. The CDR3, as DNA: TGTGCCACCAGCTTAGGGAGCAGGGCATCAGGAACTGAAGCTTTCTTT.

V gene TRBV20-1 combines with J gene TRBJ1-1, with D hard to call. Trimming took off 4 bases at V and 2 bases at J, with 11 bases between the two ends. CDR3 length equals 13 residues. Germline loops: CDR1 DFQATT, CDR2 SNEGSKA (reference sequence). CDR3: CSATVNANTEAFF. CDR3 sequence (DNA): TGCAGTGCTACGGTAAACGCCAACACTGAAGCTTTCTTT.

This clonotype was seen a handful of times. This rearrangement joins TRBV5-5 to TRBJ2-2, with 11 bases matching TRBD2. Germline V CDR1 and CDR2: SGHKS, YYEKEE (reference sequence). The CDR3 runs to 15 residues. V gave up 4 bases and J gave up 9 bases; unmatched junction bases: 8. CDR3 nucleotide sequence: TGTGCCAGCAGCCCCGGGACTAGCGGTATCCGGGAGCTGTTTTTT. Translation: CASSPGTSGIRELFF.

The chain recombines TRBV20-1 with TRBJ2-5, with TRBD1 as a possible D gene (6 bases). The germline CDR1 and CDR2 sequences are DFQATT and SNEGSKA (reference sequence). The ends were cut back, 3 bases at V and 1 base at J, with 12 bases in the middle. CDR3 length: 14 residues. The CDR3 nucleotides read TGCAGTGCTAGTAGAGGACAGCTCCAAGAGACCCAGTACTTC. Amino acid sequence: CSASRGQLQETQYF.

The chain combines TRBV20-1 with TRBJ2-1, with 8 nucleotides matching TRBD2. V dropped 5 bases and J dropped 1; count of bases not matched to a gene: 4. Germline V gene lookup returns CDR1 DFQATT and CDR2 SNEGSKA (reference sequence). The CDR3 length is 14 residues. CDR3 nucleotide sequence: TGCAGTGCTCTAAAGCGGGAGTCCTACAATGAGCAGTTCTTC. It codes for CSALKRESYNEQFF.

The gene calls are TRBV5-1 and TRBJ2-5; 7 nucleotides match TRBD1. The germline gives CDR1 SGHRS, CDR2 YFSETQ. Trimming at V came to 2 bases and at J to 1 base, leaving 5 bases not matched to a gene. The CDR3 is made up of 15 amino acids. Written as DNA, the CDR3 is TGCGCCAGCAGCTTTTCCGACAGGGTCCAAGAGACCCAGTACTTC. Its protein product is CASSFSDRVQETQYF. Full variable domain (remainder filled in from reference TRBV5-1 and TRBJ2-5): KAGVTQTPRYLIKTRGQQVTLSCSPISGHRSVSWYQQTPGQGLQFLFEYFSETQRNKGNFPGRFSGRQFSNSRSEMNVSTLELGDSALYLCASSFSDRVQETQYFGPGTRLLVL.

J is TRBJ2-5 and V is TRBV10-3, with D perhaps given as TRBD1 or TRBD2 (5 bases each). V shed 5 bases and J shed 5 bases, with 12 bases lying between them. Per the germline V gene, CDR1 is ENHRY and CDR2 is SYGVKD. The CDR3 runs to 13 residues. This CDR3 is CAISTGGGETQYF. Written as DNA, the CDR3 is TGTGCCATCAGTACAGGTGGCGGGGAGACCCAGTACTTC.

This clonotype turned up a few times. The V and J genes are TRBV12-3 or TRBV12-4 and TRBJ2-7; 8 nucleotides line up with TRBD1. V dropped 5 bases and J dropped 2; count of bases not matched to a gene: 5. This CDR3 contains 14 residues. The CDR3 DNA sequence: TGTGCCAGCAGTCGACGACAGGGGACCTACGAGCAGTACTTC. It encodes CASSRRQGTYEQYF.

The genes are TRBV19 and TRBJ1-4, with 7 bases that match TRBD1. This CDR3 spans 15 amino acids. Germline loops: CDR1 LNHDA, CDR2 SQIVND (reference sequence). The V and J ends lost 6 bases and 12 bases, in that order; junction bases with no gene match: 16. The DNA of the CDR3 is TGTGCCAGTAGCCAGACAGGGAGGAGAGGATTAGAACTGTTTTTT. It yields the protein CASSQTGRRGLELFF.

This clonotype came up a few times. The genes are TRBV10-3 and TRBJ1-5; 7 bases match TRBD1. CDR3 length: 14 amino acids. CDR1 and CDR2 from the germline V gene are ENHRY and SYGVKD. V lost 3 bases and J lost 6; bases outside the gene matches: 5. CDR3 sequence: CAISDGGGGQPQHF. The CDR3 nucleotides read TGTGCCATCAGTGATGGAGGGGGCGGTCAGCCCCAGCATTTT.

This chain links TRBV4-3 with TRBJ2-6; the D is unclear. Germline CDR1 and CDR2: LGHNA and YSLEER. The CDR3 loop spans 15 amino acids. V was pared by 2 bases and J by 3 bases, with 8 bases between. CDR3 coding DNA: TGCGCCAGCAGCCAATCAAGAAGTGGGGCCAACGTCCTGACTTTC. Amino acids: CASSQSRSGANVLTF.

This clonotype has a count of ten or more. The chain carries TRBV5-1 and TRBJ2-1; 10 nucleotides agree with TRBD2. V dropped 0 bases and J dropped 7; count of bases not matched to a gene: 4. The CDR3 is 15 amino acids. The V gene's germline CDR1 is SGHRS and CDR2 YFSETQ. In DNA, the CDR3 is TGCGCCAGCAGCTTGGCTAGCGGGGGTTTGAATGAGCAGTTCTTC. Translation: CASSLASGGLNEQFF.